This T cell receptor beta chain was retrieved from a study of blood T cell repertoires in COVID-19. Study-wide context: Sites in the United States, Italy and Spain provided acute and convalescent COVID-19 samples. From T cells, B-cell-depleted T cells, or PBMCs came the material, which was cDNA or gDNA.

The CDR3 sequence is 15 residues long. The V end was cut by 4 bases, the J end by 4 bases, with 14 bases between. The V gene's germline CDR1 is SGHNT and CDR2 YYREEE (reference sequence). Authors' processing steps: Amplification of reference gene primers provided the estimated nucleated cell counts. The assay was immunoSEQ multiplex PCR, and TCRdb's table has in-frame clones only and misses some. For V, J and clone size, that table is used; D and trimming come from the DNA. The sample yields around 140,000 clones, 80% to 90% seen once. Sequencing was performed on peripheral blood. The chain uses TRBV5-4 and TRBJ2-2; weak D call: TRBD2 (6 bases). The TCR was taken from a man between 60 and 75 years old with active or convalescent COVID-19. The CDR3 DNA reads as TGTGCCAGCAGCGGTGGCGGGAAGGGCACCGGGGAGCTGTTTTTT. It encodes CASSGGGKGTGELFF.